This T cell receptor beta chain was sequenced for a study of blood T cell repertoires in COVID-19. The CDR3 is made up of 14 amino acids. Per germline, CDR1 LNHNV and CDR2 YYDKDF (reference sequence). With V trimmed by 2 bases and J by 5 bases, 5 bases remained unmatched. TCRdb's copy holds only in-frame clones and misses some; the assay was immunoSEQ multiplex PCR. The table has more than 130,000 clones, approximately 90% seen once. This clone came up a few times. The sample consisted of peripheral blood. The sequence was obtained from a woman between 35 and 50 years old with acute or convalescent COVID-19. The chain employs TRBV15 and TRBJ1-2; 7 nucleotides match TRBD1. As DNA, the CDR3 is TGTGCCACCAGCAGACGACAGGGAGGATATGGCTACACCTTC. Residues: CATSRRQGGYGYTF. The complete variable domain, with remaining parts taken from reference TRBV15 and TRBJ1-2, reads DAMVIQNPRYQVTQFGKPVTLSCSQTLNHNVMYWYQQKSSQAPKLLFHYYDKDFNNEADTPDNFQSRRPNTSFCFLDIRSPGLGDTAMYLCATSRRQGGYGYTFGSGTRLTVV.